This passage covers 28 T cell receptor beta chains from one sample sequenced in a study of shared clonotypes between healthy human individuals. The protocol was immunoSEQ multiplex PCR, while the TCRdb copy is restricted to in-frame clones and leaves out a portion. Counted here are 2 million to 2.5 million clones, about 92% occurring once; the ten biggest clones make up under 0.45%. The sequencing input was naive CD4+ T cells from PBMCs. Described subset: CD45RA+ positively selected. All receptors come from a man aged 18 to 30 in good health. Some clones in this sample may be carry-over from other donors' samples.

In this sample, this clone turned up once. The chain joins TRBV6-5 to TRBJ2-7; 7 positions agree with TRBD2. V shed 2 bases and J 3 bases; nucleotides not matched to a gene: 7. CDR3 size: 15 residues. Germline CDR1 is MNHEY and CDR2 is SVGAGI. For the CDR3, the DNA is TGTGCCAGCAGTTACGGGCTAGCGGCCTACTACGAGCAGTACTTC. It encodes CASSYGLAAYYEQYF.

This chain links TRBV18 with TRBJ2-1; 9 bases match TRBD1. Germline loops: CDR1 KGHSH, CDR2 LQKENI. V lost 5 bases and J lost 0; bases outside the gene matches: 11. The CDR3 spans 18 residues. The CDR3 protein is CASSGSGTGPRSYNEQFF. CDR3 sequence (DNA): TGTGCCAGCTCAGGGTCCGGGACAGGGCCCCGCTCCTACAATGAGCAGTTCTTC.

V gene TRBV2 combines with J gene TRBJ2-1; 10 bases line up with TRBD2. The V gene end was trimmed by 5 bases and the J gene end by 8 bases; junction bases not matched to a gene: 9. Per germline, CDR1 SNHLY and CDR2 FYNNEI. The CDR3 has 15 residues. The CDR3 sequence: CASSRLAGVAYEQFF. CDR3 sequence (DNA): TGTGCCAGCAGTCGCCTAGCGGGAGTCGCCTATGAGCAGTTCTTC.

As concerns this clone: The same CDR3 is also encoded by other DNA sequences in this sample. CDR3 sequence reads: CASSYSRYEQYF. In DNA, the CDR3 is TGTGCCAGCAGTTACTCGCGGTACGAGCAGTACTTC. The rearrangement uses TRBV6-6 and TRBJ2-7, with unresolved D. V was pared by 0 bases and J by 4 bases, with 4 bases between. CDR3 length: 12 residues. CDR1 and CDR2 from the germline V gene are MNHNY and SVGAGI (reference sequence).

The chain links TRBV18 to TRBJ2-6; the D gene is possibly TRBD1 (5 bases). The V end lost 6 bases, the J end lost 3 bases, and 18 bases lay between the germline ends. The CDR3 consists of 17 residues. From germline, CDR1 is KGHSH and CDR2 LQKENI. In DNA form, the CDR3 reads TGTGCCAGCTCGGTCGACAGCCCCCGGGTTGGGGCCAACGTCCTGACTTTC. Residues: CASSVDSPRVGANVLTF.

This sequence joins TRBV11-2 and TRBJ2-6; D is tentatively TRBD1 or TRBD2 (6 bases each). CDR1 is SGHAT, CDR2 FQNNGV, per germline. The V end lost 4 bases, the J end lost 9 bases, and 16 bases lay between the germline ends. The CDR3 has 15 amino acids. The CDR3: CASSSELQGGNVLTF. The DNA of the CDR3 is TGTGCCAGCAGCTCGGAATTACAGGGAGGCAACGTCCTGACTTTC.

In DNA, the CDR3 is TGTGCCAGTAGTATATCTGGGACAGTGCGCAATCAGCCCCAGCATTTT. Amino acid sequence: CASSISGTVRNQPQHF. V and J are TRBV19 and TRBJ1-5; 7 nucleotides line up with TRBD1. The junction had 6 bases not matched to a gene; V was cut back by 2 bases and J by 2 bases. The CDR3 sequence is 16 residues long. Looked up from germline, CDR1 is LNHDA and CDR2 is SQIVND (reference sequence).

This clone was counted a few times. CDR3 region: CASSRHLNTGELFF. The CDR3 DNA sequence: TGTGCCAGCAGCCGACACCTGAACACCGGGGAGCTGTTTTTT. The V gene is TRBV14, the J gene TRBJ2-2; D uncertain. The CDR3 consists of 14 residues. Germline CDR1 SGHDN, CDR2 FVKESK. Trimming took off 4 bases at V and 1 base at J, with 7 bases between the two ends.

In regard to this clone: Other DNA sequences in the sample encode the same CDR3. This sequence joins TRBV9 and TRBJ2-2, with 7 bases matching TRBD2. CDR1 is SGDLS, CDR2 YYNGEE, per germline. Trimming took 0 bases from V and 5 from J; bases not matched to a gene: 7. The CDR3 extends over 16 amino acids. As DNA, the CDR3 is TGTGCCAGCAGCGTAGCCGGGGGGTCGGGAACCGGGGAGCTGTTTTTT. Its protein is CASSVAGGSGTGELFF.

This chain links TRBV7-3 with TRBJ2-6; D is ambiguous. CDR3 length equals 15 residues. Trimming took off 2 bases at V and 0 bases at J, with 5 bases between the two ends. The germline V gene has CDR1 SGHTA and CDR2 FQGTGA. In DNA form, the CDR3 reads TGTGCCAGCAGCTTAGGGGACTCTGGGGCCAACGTCCTGACTTTC. Its translation: CASSLGDSGANVLTF.

The CDR3 nucleotides read TGTGCCAGCTGTCGGGGTTCCACAGATACGCAGTATTTT. As protein: CASCRGSTDTQYF. The chain links TRBV9 to TRBJ2-3; tentative D call: TRBD2 (5 bases). Germline loops: CDR1 SGDLS, CDR2 YYNGEE. CDR3 size: 13 residues. V lost 7 bases and J lost 2, with 11 bases in between.

V usage is TRBV5-1 and J usage is TRBJ2-3; TRBD2 matches 8 bases. The V gene end was trimmed by 5 bases and the J gene end by 1 base; junction bases not matched to a gene: 9. CDR3 size: 16 residues. CDR1 and CDR2 from the germline V gene are SGHRS and YFSETQ. CDR3 coding DNA: TGCGCCAGCAGTATCACACGGGGGGGCCGCACAGATACGCAGTATTTT. Residues: CASSITRGGRTDTQYF.

J is TRBJ2-6 and V is TRBV11-3; no clear D gene. The CDR3 totals 16 residues. Looked up from germline, CDR1 is SGHNT and CDR2 is YENEEA. Trimming stripped 1 base from V and 0 bases from J, with 7 bases between. DNA of the CDR3: TGTGCCAGCAGCTTAGGAGGTTACTCTGGGGCCAACGTCCTGACTTTC. It is translated as CASSLGGYSGANVLTF.

V gene TRBV2 combines with J gene TRBJ1-1; D is unclear. V shed 8 bases and J shed 4 bases, with 14 bases lying between them. Germline V gene sequence: CDR1 SNHLY, CDR2 FYNNEI. CDR3 length: 13 residues. The CDR3 loop reads CASGSEKGTEAFF. CDR3 DNA sequence: TGTGCCAGCGGGTCAGAGAAAGGCACTGAAGCTTTCTTT.

The J gene is TRBJ1-5, the V gene TRBV6-6, with a tentative D call TRBD1 (6 bases). V lost 7 bases and J lost 7, with 17 bases in between. Germline assignment: CDR1 MNHNY and CDR2 SVGAGI (reference sequence). The CDR3 contains 14 residues. The CDR3 DNA follows: TGTGCCAGCACCTCAGGGGAGGGCCGACAGCCCCAGCATTTT. Translated, it gives CASTSGEGRQPQHF.

The V call is TRBV2, the J call TRBJ1-4; D is unclear. The CDR3 is made up of 12 amino acids. Germline V gives CDR1 SNHLY, CDR2 FYNNEI. V lost 3 bases, J lost 8 bases, and 7 bases lay in between. The CDR3 here is CASSEFGEKLFF. CDR3 nucleotides: TGTGCCAGCAGTGAGTTTGGGGAAAAACTGTTTTTT. The full variable domain, its missing parts supplied by reference TRBV2 and TRBJ1-4, is EPEVTQTPSHQVTQMGQEVILRCVPISNHLYFYWYRQILGQKVEFLVSFYNNEISEKSEIFDDQFSVERPDGSNFTLKIRSTKLEDSAMYFCASSEFGEKLFFGSGTQLSVL.

As to this clone: Other DNA sequences in the sample encode the same CDR3. The V and J genes are TRBV5-1 and TRBJ2-2; 9 bases map to TRBD2. Germline trimming cut 3 bases from V and 6 bases from J; bases unmatched to any gene: 3. The V gene's germline CDR1 is SGHRS and CDR2 YFSETQ. The length of the CDR3 is 14 residues. CDR3 amino acids: CASSSGTSPGELFF. CDR3 bases: TGCGCCAGCAGCTCCGGGACTAGCCCCGGGGAGCTGTTTTTT.

The CDR3 reads CASSIGRTGNTEAFF. CDR3 sequence (DNA): TGTGCCAGTAGTATAGGGCGGACAGGGAACACTGAAGCTTTCTTT. The chain combines TRBV19 with TRBJ1-1; 7 bases agree with TRBD1. CDR1 is LNHDA, CDR2 SQIVND, per germline (reference sequence). The CDR3 covers 15 residues. V dropped 1 base and J dropped 1; count of bases not matched to a gene: 3.

The chain carries TRBV28 and TRBJ2-3, with TRBD2 matching over 7 bases. CDR3 size: 14 residues. The V gene's germline CDR1 is MDHEN and CDR2 SYDVKM. Trimming removed 6 bases from V and 7 bases from J; junction bases left unmatched: 10. The CDR3 loop reads CASRSGEGRYTQYF. The CDR3 region has the DNA TGTGCCAGCAGGTCTGGGGAGGGACGGTATACGCAGTATTTT.

The gene calls are TRBV6-1 and TRBJ1-1; 7 bases line up with TRBD1. In germline, CDR1 is MNHNS, CDR2 SASEGT. The CDR3 totals 14 residues. The junction had 8 bases not matched to a gene; V was cut back by 5 bases and J by 5 bases. The CDR3 bases are TGTGCCAGCAGTAGACGAACAGGGGAGACTGAAGCTTTCTTT. Protein product: CASSRRTGETEAFF.

This clone was found once. This chain uses TRBV7-3 with TRBJ2-1, with D perhaps TRBD1 (5 bases). V lost 2 bases and J 10 bases, leaving 21 bases between the germline ends. CDR1 SGHTA and CDR2 FQGTGA come from the germline V gene. The CDR3 has 16 amino acids. The CDR3 region is CASSLRPLFSSGEQFF. In DNA form, the CDR3 reads TGTGCCAGCAGCTTACGCCCACTTTTCTCATCAGGGGAGCAGTTCTTC.

A note on this clone: The sample contains more than one DNA sequence encoding this CDR3. The chain combines TRBV7-8 with TRBJ1-1; TRBD1 matches 7 bases. The V segment lost 5 bases and the J segment 2 bases; nucleotides outside the gene matches: 5. From germline, CDR1 is SGHVS and CDR2 FQNEAQ. The CDR3 covers 14 residues. CDR3 residues: CASSLRQGNTEAFF. As DNA, the CDR3 is TGTGCCAGCAGCCTAAGACAGGGTAACACTGAAGCTTTCTTT.

V and J are TRBV6-1 and TRBJ1-2; the match to TRBD1 covers 7 bases. Losses at the gene ends were 8 bases for V and 4 bases for J; bases not matched to a gene: 10. The CDR3 is made up of 14 amino acids. From germline, CDR1 is MNHNS and CDR2 SASEGT. The CDR3 DNA reads as TGTGCCAGCTCGAGGGGGGACAGCCTCTATGGCTACACCTTC. Its protein is CASSRGDSLYGYTF.

The V and J genes are TRBV14 and TRBJ2-1, with 8 bases identical to TRBD2. V shed 0 bases, J shed 12 bases, and the junction held 10 bases outside the gene matches. Germline V CDR1 and CDR2: SGHDN, FVKESK. The CDR3 is 15 amino acids. In DNA, the CDR3 is TGTGCCAGCAGCCAAGACTCCGGGAGGGCTTCCGTGCAGTTCTTC. This sequence encodes CASSQDSGRASVQFF. Full variable domain (rest looked up from reference TRBV14 and TRBJ2-1): EAGVTQFPSHSVIEKGQTVTLRCDPISGHDNLYWYRRVMGKEIKFLLHFVKESKQDESGMPNNRFLAERTGGTYSTLKVQPAELEDSGVYFCASSQDSGRASVQFFGPGTRLTVL.

The chain combines TRBV28 with TRBJ2-1, with 10 bases matching TRBD1. The germline V gene encodes CDR1 MDHEN and CDR2 SYDVKM. The CDR3 has 16 amino acids. The J segment lost 6 bases and the V segment lost 0 bases, leaving 5 bases of the junction unmatched. The CDR3 bases are TGTGCCAGCAGTTTATGGGGACAGGGGCTGGGCAATGAGCAGTTCTTC. It codes for CASSLWGQGLGNEQFF.

This chain joins TRBV7-9 and TRBJ2-1, with D tentatively TRBD2 (5 bases). V was shortened by 11 bases and J by 4 bases, with 18 bases between the two germline ends. From germline, CDR1 is SEHNR and CDR2 FQNEAQ (reference sequence). The CDR3 totals 14 residues. The DNA for the CDR3 is TGTGCCTCGAGTAATTTTTGGGAGTACAATGAGCAGTTCTTC. Translation gives CASSNFWEYNEQFF.

The V and J genes are TRBV7-7 and TRBJ2-2; D may match TRBD1 or TRBD2 (5 bases each). Germline V gives CDR1 SSHAT, CDR2 FNYEAQ (reference sequence). Trimming removed 5 bases from V and 5 bases from J, with 15 bases in between. The CDR3 consists of 15 residues. This CDR3 is CASSPGASLTGELFF. The CDR3 bases are TGTGCCAGCAGCCCCGGGGCCTCCTTAACCGGGGAGCTGTTTTTT.

On this clone itself: The same CDR3 is also encoded by other DNA sequences in this sample. CDR3 nucleotide sequence: TGTGCCAGCAGTTACTCGCTAGCGGGGTCCTACGAGCAGTACTTC. It yields the protein CASSYSLAGSYEQYF. The chain links TRBV6-5 to TRBJ2-7, with 9 bases lining up with TRBD2. The CDR3 runs to 15 residues. Germline V gene data show CDR1 as MNHEY and CDR2 as SVGAGI. V dropped 0 bases and J dropped 1; count of bases not matched to a gene: 1.